The clone carrying this TCR beta chain was detected once. This sample is part of a study of blood T cell repertoires in COVID-19. Overall study context: The United States, Italy and Spain were the sources of the acute and convalescent COVID-19 samples.

Clones were read by immunoSEQ multiplex PCR, and TCRdb kept only the in-frame ones, dropping some. The sample includes about 220,000 clones, roughly 85% seen only once; the top ten take less than 4%. Which cohort a participant joined came from the clinical history participants gave. This CDR3 comprises 18 residues. Germline lookup yields CDR1 MDHEN and CDR2 SYDVKM. Trimming removed 6 bases from V and 4 bases from J; junction bases left unmatched: 12. This clonotype was obtained from a woman in her thirties or forties who had been exposed to COVID-19. Sequenced: PBMCs or T cells enriched from blood (not recorded which). The chain uses TRBV28 and TRBJ2-3; 14 bases match TRBD2. CDR3 nucleotides: TGTGCCAGCAGCCGACCTAGACTAGCGGGGGGGAAAGCAGATACGCAGTATTTT. Amino acid sequence: CASSRPRLAGGKADTQYF.